This record covers a single T cell receptor beta chain. The data stem from a study of CD8+ T cells in alopecia areata. The CDR3 loop spans 14 amino acids. Germline loops: CDR1 SGHTA, CDR2 FQGTGA. The ends were cut back, 5 bases at V and 2 bases at J, with 12 bases in the middle. Isolated RNA was reverse transcribed into cDNA used as the sequencing template. Clones were read by immunoSEQ multiplex PCR, and TCRdb kept only the in-frame ones, dropping some. The table includes 150,000 or so clones, roughly 50% detected once. This chain uses TRBV7-3 with TRBJ2-5; the D gene is possibly TRBD2 (5 bases). Material for sequencing was CD4+ T cells sorted from blood. This clonotype was obtained from a human donor with alopecia areata. The CDR3 spells CASSATGVQETQYF. CDR3 DNA: TGTGCCAGCAGCGCTACCGGGGTGCAAGAGACCCAGTACTTC.